Listed here are 17 T cell receptor beta chains from one sample, sequenced in a study of regulatory T cells in long-lasting Graves disease. The time point here: newly diagnosed GD, antithyroid drugs for less than 3 months. The TCR library was prepared using RNA isolated from PBMCs. Combining iRepertoire HTBI primers with Arm-PCR of CDR3 regions, the authors built TCR beta libraries. TCRdb analysed the multiplex PCR reads with MiXCR anew, one entry per CDR3 protein. This table holds about 200,000 distinct CDR3 sequences, around 18% found once. The material sequenced was peripheral blood mononuclear cells (PBMCs), taken at new diagnosis, from a patient treated with antithyroid drugs. The receptors originated from a female donor with Graves disease.

Points on this clonotype: Just one base apart from a much larger clone, this may be a read error. The chain uses TRBV12-3 or TRBV12-4 and TRBJ1-2; D is unclear. The CDR3 spans 13 residues. In nucleotides, the CDR3 is TGTGCCAGCAGTTTAAGGGTTGGCTATGGCTACGCCTTC. Translation gives CASSLRVGYGYAF.

V and J are TRBV6-1 and TRBJ2-3; D tentatively reads TRBD1 or TRBD2 (5 bases each). V lost 8 bases and J 0 bases, leaving 15 bases between the germline ends. The CDR3 totals 15 residues. CDR1 is MNHNS, CDR2 SASEGT, per germline. The CDR3, as DNA: TGTGCCAGCCATCCCTGGGGCGGGAGCACAGATACGCAGTATTTT. It specifies CASHPWGGSTDTQYF.

In its sample, this clonotype was seen a few times. The gene calls are TRBV7-9 and TRBJ2-1; TRBD1 or TRBD2 may be the D gene (5 bases each). Germline V gives CDR1 SEHNR, CDR2 FQNEAQ (reference sequence). This CDR3 region has 16 residues. V dropped 5 bases and J dropped 0 bases, with 14 bases sitting between them. The CDR3 sequence is CASSRDRGSSYNEQFF. Here the CDR3 DNA reads TGTGCCAGCAGCAGGGACCGAGGAAGCTCCTACAATGAGCAGTTCTTC.

This clonotype was detected only a few times. The chain recombines TRBV4-1 with TRBJ1-2; D not resolved. The germline V gene has CDR1 MGHRA and CDR2 YSYEKL. The CDR3 has 15 amino acids. Trimming took 0 bases from V and 2 from J, leaving 10 bases between them. As DNA, the CDR3 is TGCGCCAGCAGCCAAGATATCCGGGAGAACTATGGCTACACCTTC. This encodes CASSQDIRENYGYTF.

Many counts were recorded for this clonotype. V gene TRBV4-2 combines with J gene TRBJ1-2; 8 bases are shared with TRBD1. CDR3 length equals 15 residues. J lost 2 bases, V lost 2 bases, and 4 bases had no gene match. CDR1 and CDR2 (germline): LGHNA, YNFKEQ. The CDR3, as DNA: TGTGCCAGCAGCCAAACGGACAGGGCCAACTATGGCTACACCTTC. As protein: CASSQTDRANYGYTF.

This clonotype was recorded many times. J is TRBJ2-2 and V is TRBV10-3; D possibly uses TRBD1 or TRBD2 (5 bases each). V gave up 11 bases and J gave up 4 bases, with 17 bases separating them. Germline V gene lookup returns CDR1 ENHRY and CDR2 SYGVKD. This CDR3 is 14 amino acids long. For the CDR3, the DNA is TGTGCCTCCAGAGGGACGGAAGGCACCGGGGAGCTGTTTTTT. Protein sequence: CASRGTEGTGELFF.

This clonotype was seen a few times. One end of the junction is discordant with germline, which a read error may explain. The V call is TRBV25-1, the J call TRBJ1-3, with D possibly being TRBD1 (6 bases). Per germline, CDR1 MGHDK and CDR2 SYGVNS. The CDR3 covers 16 residues. The CDR3: CASRMTGVDSRNTIYF. CDR3 DNA: TGTGCCAGCAGAATGACAGGTGTTGACTCTCGAAACACCATATATTTT.

This chain uses TRBV29-1 with TRBJ1-1, with no clear D. Trimming cost V 6 bases and J 5 bases, with 13 bases left between them. CDR1 is SQVTM and CDR2 is ANQGSEA in the germline V gene. This CDR3 spans 12 amino acids. CDR3 nucleotides: TGCAGCGTCAGTCCGGAGGAGACTGAAGCTTTCTTT. It specifies CSVSPEETEAFF. Filled out from reference TRBV29-1 and TRBJ1-1, the complete variable domain reads SAVISQKPSRDICQRGTSLTIQCQVDSQVTMMFWYRQQPGQSLTLIATANQGSEATYESGFVIDKFPISRPNLTFSTLTVSNMSPEDSSIYLCSVSPEETEAFFGQGTRLTVV.

This clonotype was seen repeatedly, ten times or more. V and J are TRBV15 and TRBJ2-1, with D unresolved. Trimming removed 4 bases from V and 6 bases from J, with 4 bases in between. Germline CDR1 LNHNV, CDR2 YYDKDF (reference sequence). The CDR3 consists of 11 residues. Here the CDR3 reads CATSILNEQFF. CDR3 bases: TGTGCCACCAGCATCCTCAATGAGCAGTTCTTC.

The genes are TRBV5-5 and TRBJ1-1; D remains ambiguous. V lost 4 bases, J lost 5 bases, and 15 bases lay in between. CDR1 and CDR2 from the germline V gene are SGHKS and YYEKEE (reference sequence). The length of the CDR3 is 14 residues. CDR3: CASSNTSPGTEAFF. CDR3 coding DNA: TGTGCCAGCAGCAACACAAGCCCGGGGACTGAAGCTTTCTTT.

This clonotype was counted ten times or more. The J gene is TRBJ2-5, the V gene TRBV7-9, with TRBD2 matching over 8 bases. The V gene end was trimmed by 7 bases and the J gene end by 2 bases; junction bases not matched to a gene: 3. CDR3 size: 13 residues. Germline V CDR1 and CDR2: SEHNR, FQNEAQ (reference sequence). The CDR3, as DNA: TGTGCCAGCATCATAGCGGGACAAGAGACCCAGTACTTC. Amino acids: CASIIAGQETQYF.

This clonotype was observed many times. The chain links TRBV28 to TRBJ1-2; 8 bases align to TRBD1. The trim removed 3 bases at V and 7 bases at J, leaving 4 bases unmatched. The CDR3 covers 13 residues. Germline CDR1 reads MDHEN; CDR2 reads SYDVKM. CDR3 sequence: CASSLAGGVGYTF. DNA of the CDR3: TGTGCCAGCAGTTTGGCAGGGGGCGTTGGCTACACCTTC.

The V call is TRBV10-1, the J call TRBJ2-7; D unresolved. Germline CDR1 WNHNN, CDR2 SYGVQD (reference sequence). Deletions cut 4 bases from V and 0 bases from J, with 7 bases between. This CDR3 comprises 13 residues. The CDR3 nucleotides are TGCGCCAGCAGTGGACCCAGCTCCTACGAGCAGTACTTC. Translated: CASSGPSSYEQYF.

The chain uses TRBV6-1 and TRBJ1-4; tentative D call: TRBD1 (5 bases). Germline loops: CDR1 MNHNS, CDR2 SASEGT. This CDR3 is 14 amino acids long. Trimming removed 5 bases at V and 0 bases at J, with 7 bases between. CDR3 sequence: CASSRGATNEKLFF. DNA of the CDR3: TGTGCCAGCAGTCGGGGGGCAACTAATGAAAAACTGTTTTTT.

This clonotype was observed many times. V usage is TRBV20-1 and J usage is TRBJ2-7; 12 bases line up with TRBD1. CDR1 and CDR2 (germline): DFQATT, SNEGSKA (reference sequence). The CDR3 has 14 amino acids. V lost 3 bases, J lost 6 bases, and 6 bases stayed unmatched. CDR3 in amino acids: CSASPGTGGFEQYF. The CDR3 DNA sequence: TGCAGTGCTAGCCCCGGGACAGGGGGCTTCGAGCAGTACTTC.

This clonotype was counted a few times. The rearrangement links TRBV6-2 or TRBV6-3 to TRBJ2-7, with D perhaps being TRBD1 or TRBD2 (6 bases each). Trimming took off 9 bases at V and 0 bases at J, with 12 bases between the two ends. Germline assignment: CDR1 MNHEY and CDR2 SVGEGT. CDR3 length: 13 residues. The CDR3 sequence is CASTKGGSYEQYF. The CDR3 coding sequence is TGTGCCAGTACCAAGGGGGGCTCCTACGAGCAGTACTTC.

On this clonotype: A read error likely explains this, since a far larger clone differs by one base. The chain couples TRBV7-2 to TRBJ2-5, with D tentatively TRBD2 (6 bases). Trimming pared 1 base from V and 7 bases from J, leaving 16 bases between. This CDR3 has 15 amino acids. The germline CDR1 and CDR2 sequences are SGHTA and FQGNSA. The CDR3 region is CASSLGGRGLGTQYF. The CDR3 DNA sequence: TGTGCCAGCAGCTTAGGCGGGCGGGGTTTAGGGACCCAGTACTTC.